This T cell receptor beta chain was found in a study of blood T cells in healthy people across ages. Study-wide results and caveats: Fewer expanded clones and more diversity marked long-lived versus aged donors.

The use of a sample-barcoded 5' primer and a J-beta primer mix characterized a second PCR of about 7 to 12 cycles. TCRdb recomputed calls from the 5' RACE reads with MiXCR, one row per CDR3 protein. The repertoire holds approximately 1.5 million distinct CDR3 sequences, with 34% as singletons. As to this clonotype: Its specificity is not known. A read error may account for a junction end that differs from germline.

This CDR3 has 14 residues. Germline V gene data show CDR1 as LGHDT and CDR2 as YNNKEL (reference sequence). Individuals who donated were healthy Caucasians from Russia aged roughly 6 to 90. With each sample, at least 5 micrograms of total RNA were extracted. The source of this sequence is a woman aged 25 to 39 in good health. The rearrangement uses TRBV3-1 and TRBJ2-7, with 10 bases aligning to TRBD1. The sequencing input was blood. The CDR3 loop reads CASGNRDRGYGQYF. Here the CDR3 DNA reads TGTGCCAGCGGAAACCGGGACAGGGGTTACGGGCAGTACTTC.